This T cell receptor beta chain stems from a study of beta chain features in type 1 diabetes. Findings and caveats of the study: Small HLA sub-analyses could not settle whether HLA shapes TCRB rearrangement. Naive, central memory and regulatory TCRB repertoires appeared more similar among patients than healthy donors. Significant though moderate, a shortening of TCRB CDR3s appeared in all four CD4+ subsets of Type 1 diabetes patients.

CDR1 LNHDA and CDR2 SQIVND come from the germline V gene (reference sequence). Between the trimmed V and J ends, which lost 6 bases and 5 bases, there was a span of 11 bases. This CDR3 region has 13 residues. The authors took one heparinised blood draw, averaging approximately 120 mL, from each donor. Sorting that relied on CD45RO/CCR7/CD25/CD127/CD95/CD27 yielded CD4+ naive, central memory, regulatory and stem cell-like memory cells. This clone has only a few counts. Its antigen is as yet unknown. TCRB transcripts that were expressed got sequenced, as all of the isolated RNA had been reverse transcribed. The table came from immunoSEQ multiplex PCR; TCRdb's copy has only in-frame clones and leaves some out. The sample holds more than 550,000 clones, around an eighth seen once.

The sample was naive CD4+ T cells from blood. This chain links TRBV19 with TRBJ1-5; D unclear. This clonotype was sampled from a man aged 18-30 years with type 1 diabetes. The CDR3 sequence is CASRVDRDQPQHF. The DNA for the CDR3 is TGTGCCAGTAGGGTGGACCGCGATCAGCCCCAGCATTTT.